Below are 5 T cell receptor beta chains sequenced from a single sample in a study of shared clonotypes between healthy human individuals. Assay: immunoSEQ multiplex PCR; the TCRdb copy retains only in-frame clones and omits some. The table includes 2 million to 2.5 million clones, more than 85% detected once. Source material: naive CD4+ T cells from PBMCs. The subset here: CD45RA+ positively selected. The origin of the receptors is a man between 18 and 35 years old in good health. Some clones in this sample may be carry-over from other donors' samples.

The DNA of the CDR3 is TGTGCCAGCAGGGGGACAGGGAAGTACTTC. It yields the protein CASRGTGKYF. The gene calls are TRBV6-1 and TRBJ2-4, with 9 bases that match TRBD1. The germline V gene encodes CDR1 MNHNS and CDR2 SASEGT. The CDR3 is 10 amino acids. Trimming cost V 6 bases and J 14 bases; bases outside gene matches: 2.

This chain connects TRBV6-1 to TRBJ1-1; D gene ambiguous. This CDR3 spans 11 amino acids. Trimming removed 8 bases at V and 1 base at J, with 5 bases between. Germline values: CDR1 MNHNS, CDR2 SASEGT. The CDR3 protein is CASAQNTEAFF. DNA for the CDR3: TGTGCCAGCGCGCAGAACACTGAAGCTTTCTTT.

This clone was counted a single time. The chain couples TRBV6-1 to TRBJ2-1, with D unclear. The CDR3 runs 17 residues. The germline CDR1 and CDR2 sequences are MNHNS and SASEGT. The V gene lost 2 bases and the J gene lost 0 bases, with 14 bases spanning the gap. The CDR3 protein is CASSERAEPSSYNEQFF. CDR3 bases: TGTGCCAGCAGTGAACGGGCCGAACCAAGCTCCTACAATGAGCAGTTCTTC.

The chain has TRBV12-2 and TRBJ2-3; the DNA was not compared with TRBD2, the D call given in the table. TRBV12-2 is termed a pseudogene. The CDR3 has 16 amino acids. In DNA, the CDR3 is TGTGCAAGTCGCTTAACAGCGGGAGTAGGTTCAGATACGCAGTATTTT. It is translated as CASRLTAGVGSDTQYF.

V is TRBV4-1 and J is TRBJ2-5, with 14 nucleotides matching TRBD2. The V segment lost 2 bases and the J segment 5 bases; nucleotides outside the gene matches: 10. This CDR3 has 18 residues. Germline V lookup: CDR1 MGHRA, CDR2 YSYEKL. The CDR3 loop is CASSQTGTSGSLVETQYF. The CDR3 nucleotides are TGCGCCAGCAGCCAAACAGGGACTAGCGGGAGTCTGGTGGAGACCCAGTACTTC.